Reported below is one TCR beta chain. Its antigen is still unknown. The source of the sample is a study of cytomegalovirus exposure and HLA in healthy donors. Study-wide findings and caveats: Later analysis demonstrated an association between a missense DCLRE1C variant and TCR beta V- and J-gene trimming.

Germline V gives CDR1 MNHEY, CDR2 SMNVEV (reference sequence). There are 16 residues in the CDR3. V shed 6 bases, J shed 3 bases, and the junction held 11 bases outside the gene matches. The PCR had 60 Vbeta and 13 Jbeta primers. The method was immunoSEQ multiplex PCR; TCRdb's version includes in-frame clones alone and lacks a portion of them. The table lists 70,000 to 90,000 clones, around 80% of them singletons, with around 10% in the top ten. V usage is TRBV27 and J usage is TRBJ2-1, with 7 nucleotides matching TRBD1. The receptor was derived from a male donor in good health and CMV-seropositive. The sequenced material came from PBMCs. The CDR3 coding sequence is TGTGCCAGCAGACGGGACAGCCGACTTAACTACAATGAGCAGTTCTTC. Its translation is CASRRDSRLNYNEQFF.